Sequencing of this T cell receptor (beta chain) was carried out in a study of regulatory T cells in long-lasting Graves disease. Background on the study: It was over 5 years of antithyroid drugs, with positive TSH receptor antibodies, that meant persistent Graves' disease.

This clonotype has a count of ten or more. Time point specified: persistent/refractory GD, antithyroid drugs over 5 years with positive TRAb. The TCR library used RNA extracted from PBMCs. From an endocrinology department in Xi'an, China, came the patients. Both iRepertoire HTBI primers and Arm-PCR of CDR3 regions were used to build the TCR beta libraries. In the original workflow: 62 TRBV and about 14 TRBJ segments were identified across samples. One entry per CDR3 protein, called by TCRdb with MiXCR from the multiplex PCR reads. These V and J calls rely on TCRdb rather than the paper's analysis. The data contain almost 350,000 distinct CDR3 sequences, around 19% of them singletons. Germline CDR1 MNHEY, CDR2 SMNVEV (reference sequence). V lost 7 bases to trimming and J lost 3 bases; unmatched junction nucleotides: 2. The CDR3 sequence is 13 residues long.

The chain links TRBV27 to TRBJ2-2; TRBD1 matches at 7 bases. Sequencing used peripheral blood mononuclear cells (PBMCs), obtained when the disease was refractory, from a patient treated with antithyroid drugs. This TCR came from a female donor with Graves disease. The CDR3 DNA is TGTGCCAGCAAAACAGGGGACACCGGGGAGCTGTTTTTT. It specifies CASKTGDTGELFF.